This TCR beta chain was obtained from a study of blood T cell repertoires in COVID-19. Study overall: The cDNA or gDNA used as material had been derived from T cells, B-cell-depleted T cells, or PBMCs.

V was cut by 7 bases and J by 10 bases, with 14 bases left in between. The CDR3 runs 12 residues. In the original processing: How many nucleated cells were present was estimated from reference gene primer amplification. Clones were sequenced by immunoSEQ multiplex PCR, and TCRdb holds only the in-frame ones, with some missing. V, J and clone size were drawn from that table, and D and trimming were deduced from the DNA. The sample holds roughly 20,000 clones, around 77% seen once. The sequence derives from a man aged 70 or older with COVID-19, enrolled during active disease. The sequenced material came from peripheral blood. The chain employs TRBV12-3 or TRBV12-4 and TRBJ2-1; D ambiguous. This CDR3 is CASTLIFEEQFF. The DNA of the CDR3 is TGTGCCAGCACCCTCATATTTGAGGAGCAGTTCTTC.